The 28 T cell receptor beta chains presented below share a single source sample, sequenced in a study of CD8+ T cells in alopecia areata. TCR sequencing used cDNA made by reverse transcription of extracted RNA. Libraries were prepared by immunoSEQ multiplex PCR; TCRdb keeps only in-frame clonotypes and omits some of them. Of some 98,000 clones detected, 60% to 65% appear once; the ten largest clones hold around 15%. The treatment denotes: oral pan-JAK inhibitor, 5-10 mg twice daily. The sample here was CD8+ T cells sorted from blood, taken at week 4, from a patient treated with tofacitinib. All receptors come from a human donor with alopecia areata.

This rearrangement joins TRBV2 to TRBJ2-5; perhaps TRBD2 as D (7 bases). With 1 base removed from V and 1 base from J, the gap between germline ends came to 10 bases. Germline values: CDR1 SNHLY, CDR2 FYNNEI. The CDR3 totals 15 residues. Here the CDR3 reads CASSEVAGAQETQYF. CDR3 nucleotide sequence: TGTGCCAGCAGTGAAGTTGCGGGGGCCCAAGAGACCCAGTACTTC.

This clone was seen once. The CDR3 DNA reads as TGCAGCGTTCACGGACAGCCCGTCACAGATACGCAGTATTTT. Encoded protein: CSVHGQPVTDTQYF. The rearrangement uses TRBV29-1 and TRBJ2-3; perhaps TRBD1 as D (6 bases). The CDR3 consists of 14 residues. Trimming took off 5 bases at V and 2 bases at J, with 14 bases between the two ends. The germline V gene encodes CDR1 SQVTM and CDR2 ANQGSEA.

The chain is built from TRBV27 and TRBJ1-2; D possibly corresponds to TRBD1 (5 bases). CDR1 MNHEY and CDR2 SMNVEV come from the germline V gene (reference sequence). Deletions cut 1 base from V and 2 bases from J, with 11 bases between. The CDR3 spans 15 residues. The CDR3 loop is CASSLFPGQNYGYTF. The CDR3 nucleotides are TGTGCCAGCAGTTTATTCCCCGGACAAAACTATGGCTACACCTTC.

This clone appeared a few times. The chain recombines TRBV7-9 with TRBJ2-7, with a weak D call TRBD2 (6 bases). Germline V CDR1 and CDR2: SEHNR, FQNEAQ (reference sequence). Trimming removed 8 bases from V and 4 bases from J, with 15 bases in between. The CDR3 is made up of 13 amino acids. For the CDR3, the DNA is TGTGCCAGCCGATGGGGGACTTCTTACGAGCAGTACTTC. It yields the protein CASRWGTSYEQYF.

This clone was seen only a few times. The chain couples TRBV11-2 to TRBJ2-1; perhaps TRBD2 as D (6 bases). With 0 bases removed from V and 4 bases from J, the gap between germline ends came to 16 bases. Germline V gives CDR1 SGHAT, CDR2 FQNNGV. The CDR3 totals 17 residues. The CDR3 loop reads CASSLEIPGDWYNEQFF. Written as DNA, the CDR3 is TGTGCCAGCAGCTTAGAGATTCCGGGGGACTGGTACAATGAGCAGTTCTTC.

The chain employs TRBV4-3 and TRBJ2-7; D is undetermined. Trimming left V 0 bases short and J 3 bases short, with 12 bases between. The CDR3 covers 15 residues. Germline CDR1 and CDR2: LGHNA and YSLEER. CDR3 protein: CASSQDLRAVYEQYF. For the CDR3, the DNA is TGCGCCAGCAGCCAAGATCTCCGGGCGGTCTACGAGCAGTACTTC.

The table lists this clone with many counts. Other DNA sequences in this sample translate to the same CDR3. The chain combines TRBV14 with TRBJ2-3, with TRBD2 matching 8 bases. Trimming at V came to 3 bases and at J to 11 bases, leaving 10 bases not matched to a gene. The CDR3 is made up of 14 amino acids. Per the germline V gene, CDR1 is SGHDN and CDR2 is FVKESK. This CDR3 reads CASSHATLGRVQYF. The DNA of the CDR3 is TGTGCCAGCAGCCACGCAACGCTCGGGAGGGTGCAGTATTTT.

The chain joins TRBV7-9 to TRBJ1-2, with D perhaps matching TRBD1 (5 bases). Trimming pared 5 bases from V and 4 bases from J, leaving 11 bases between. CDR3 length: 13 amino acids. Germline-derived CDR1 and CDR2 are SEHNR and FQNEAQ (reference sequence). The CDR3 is CASSLQGSYGYTF. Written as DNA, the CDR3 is TGTGCCAGCAGCCTTCAGGGTTCCTATGGCTACACCTTC.

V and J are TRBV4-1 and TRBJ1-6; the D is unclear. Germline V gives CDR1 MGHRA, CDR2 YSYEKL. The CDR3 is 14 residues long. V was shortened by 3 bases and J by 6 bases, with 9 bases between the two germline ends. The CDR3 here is CASSQLQLNSPLHF. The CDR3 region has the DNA TGCGCCAGCAGCCAGTTGCAGCTTAATTCACCCCTCCACTTT.

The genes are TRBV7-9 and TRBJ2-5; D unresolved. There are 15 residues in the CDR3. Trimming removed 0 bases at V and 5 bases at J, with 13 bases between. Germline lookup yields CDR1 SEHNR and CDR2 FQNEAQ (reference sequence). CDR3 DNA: TGTGCCAGCAGCTTAGCCAACCCCTCGGGCGAGACCCAGTACTTC. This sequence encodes CASSLANPSGETQYF.

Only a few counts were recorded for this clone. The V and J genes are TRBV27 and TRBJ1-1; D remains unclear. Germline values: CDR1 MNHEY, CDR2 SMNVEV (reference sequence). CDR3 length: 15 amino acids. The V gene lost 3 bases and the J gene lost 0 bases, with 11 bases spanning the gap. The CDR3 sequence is CASSFLDAMNTEAFF. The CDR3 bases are TGTGCCAGCAGTTTCCTCGACGCAATGAACACTGAAGCTTTCTTT.

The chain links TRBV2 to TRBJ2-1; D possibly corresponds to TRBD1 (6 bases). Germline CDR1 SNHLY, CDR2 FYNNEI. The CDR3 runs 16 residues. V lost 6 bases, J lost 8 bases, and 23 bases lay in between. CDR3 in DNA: TGTGCCAGCAGACAGGGCGCTAGCCTAACCAGGGATGAGCAGTTCTTC. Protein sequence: CASRQGASLTRDEQFF.

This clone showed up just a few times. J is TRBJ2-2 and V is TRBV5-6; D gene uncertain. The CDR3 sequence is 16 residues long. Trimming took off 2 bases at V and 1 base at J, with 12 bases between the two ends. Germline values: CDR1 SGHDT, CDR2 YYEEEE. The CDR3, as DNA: TGTGCCAGCAGCTTTTCAGACGACCTGAACACCGGGGAGCTGTTTTTT. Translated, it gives CASSFSDDLNTGELFF.

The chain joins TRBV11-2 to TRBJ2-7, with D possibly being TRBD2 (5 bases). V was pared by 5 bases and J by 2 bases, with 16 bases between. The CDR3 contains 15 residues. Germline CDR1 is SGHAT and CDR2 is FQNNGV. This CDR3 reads CASSAGKTRPYEQYF. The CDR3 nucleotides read TGTGCCAGCAGCGCGGGTAAGACTCGGCCCTACGAGCAGTACTTC.

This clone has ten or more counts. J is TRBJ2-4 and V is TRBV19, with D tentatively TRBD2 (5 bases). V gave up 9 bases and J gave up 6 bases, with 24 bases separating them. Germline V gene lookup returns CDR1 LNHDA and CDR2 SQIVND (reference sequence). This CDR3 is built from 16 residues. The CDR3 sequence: CASGGRTAGESNIQYF. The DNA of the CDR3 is TGTGCCAGCGGAGGAAGGACGGCAGGAGAATCAAACATTCAGTACTTC. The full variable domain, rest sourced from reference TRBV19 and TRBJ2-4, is DGGITQSPKYLFRKEGQNVTLSCEQNLNHDAMYWYRQDPGQGLRLIYYSQIVNDFQKGDIAEGYSVSREKKESFPLTVTSAQKNPTAFYLCASGGRTAGESNIQYFGAGTRLSVL.

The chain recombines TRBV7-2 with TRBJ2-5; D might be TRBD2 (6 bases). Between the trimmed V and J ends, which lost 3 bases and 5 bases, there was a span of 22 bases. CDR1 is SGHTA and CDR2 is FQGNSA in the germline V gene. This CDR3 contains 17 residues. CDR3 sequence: CASSLAGGLRVGETQYF. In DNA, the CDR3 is TGTGCCAGCAGCTTGGCCGGGGGACTCCGCGTCGGGGAGACCCAGTACTTC.

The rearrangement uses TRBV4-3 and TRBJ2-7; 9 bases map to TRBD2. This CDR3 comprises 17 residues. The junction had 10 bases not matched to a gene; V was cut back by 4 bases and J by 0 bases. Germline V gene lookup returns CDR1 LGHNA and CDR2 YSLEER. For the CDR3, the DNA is TGCGCCAGCAGCCCTAATCGACTAGCGGACAGCTCCTACGAGCAGTACTTC. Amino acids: CASSPNRLADSSYEQYF.

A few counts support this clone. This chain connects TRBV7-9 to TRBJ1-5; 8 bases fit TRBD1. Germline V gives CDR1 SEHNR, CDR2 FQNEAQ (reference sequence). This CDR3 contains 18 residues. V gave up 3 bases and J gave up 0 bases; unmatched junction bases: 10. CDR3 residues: CASSFGTGPYYSNQPQHF. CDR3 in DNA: TGTGCCAGCAGCTTCGGGACAGGCCCATATTATAGCAATCAGCCCCAGCATTTT. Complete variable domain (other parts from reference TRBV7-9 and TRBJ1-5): DTGVSQNPRHKITKRGQNVTFRCDPISEHNRLYWYRQTLGQGPEFLTYFQNEAQLEKSRLLSDRFSAERPKGSFSTLEIQRTEQGDSAMYLCASSFGTGPYYSNQPQHFGDGTRLSIL.

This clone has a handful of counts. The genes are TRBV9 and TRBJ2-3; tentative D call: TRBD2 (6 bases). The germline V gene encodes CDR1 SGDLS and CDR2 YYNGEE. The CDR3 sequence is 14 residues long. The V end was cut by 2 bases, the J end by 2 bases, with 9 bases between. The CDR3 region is CASSVGLYTDTQYF. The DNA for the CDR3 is TGTGCCAGCAGCGTGGGACTGTACACAGATACGCAGTATTTT. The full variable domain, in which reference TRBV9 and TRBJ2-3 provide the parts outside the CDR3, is DSGVTQTPKHLITATGQRVTLRCSPRSGDLSVYWYQQSLDQGLQFLIQYYNGEERAKGNILERFSAQQFPDLHSELNLSSLELGDSALYFCASSVGLYTDTQYFGPGTRLTVL.

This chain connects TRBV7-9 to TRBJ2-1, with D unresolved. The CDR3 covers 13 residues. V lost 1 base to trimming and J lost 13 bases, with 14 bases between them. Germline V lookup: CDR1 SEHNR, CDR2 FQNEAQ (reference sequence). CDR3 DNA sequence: TGTGCCAGCAGCTTAGAGGTCAGTTCCTTCCAGTTCTTC. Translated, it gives CASSLEVSSFQFF. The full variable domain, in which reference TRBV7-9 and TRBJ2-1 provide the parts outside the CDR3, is DTGVSQNPRHKITKRGQNVTFRCDPISEHNRLYWYRQTLGQGPEFLTYFQNEAQLEKSRLLSDRFSAERPKGSFSTLEIQRTEQGDSAMYLCASSLEVSSFQFFGPGTRLTVL.

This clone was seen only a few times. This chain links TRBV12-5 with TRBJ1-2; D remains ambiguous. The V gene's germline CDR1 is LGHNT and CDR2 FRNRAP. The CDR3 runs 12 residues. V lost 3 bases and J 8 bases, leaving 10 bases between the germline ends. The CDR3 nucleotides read TGTGCTAGTGGTTTCTTGACGGGAGGCTACACCTTC. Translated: CASGFLTGGYTF. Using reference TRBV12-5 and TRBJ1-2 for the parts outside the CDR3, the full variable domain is DARVTQTPRHKVTEMGQEVTMRCQPILGHNTVFWYRQTMMQGLELLAYFRNRAPLDDSGMPKDRFSAEMPDATLATLKIQPSEPRDSAVYFCASGFLTGGYTFGSGTRLTVV.

CDR3 residues: CASKAGGTEAFF. CDR3 nucleotides: TGTGCCAGTAAGGCAGGGGGCACTGAAGCTTTCTTT. The chain recombines TRBV19 with TRBJ1-1, with TRBD1 identical over 7 bases. The germline CDR1 and CDR2 sequences are LNHDA and SQIVND (reference sequence). The J segment lost 4 bases and the V segment lost 7 bases, leaving 3 bases of the junction unmatched. The CDR3 loop spans 12 amino acids.

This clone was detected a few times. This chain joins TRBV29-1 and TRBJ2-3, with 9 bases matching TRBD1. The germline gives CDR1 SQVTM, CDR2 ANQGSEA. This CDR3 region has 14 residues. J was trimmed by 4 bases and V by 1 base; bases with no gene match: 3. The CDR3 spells CSVEGDRDPDTQYF. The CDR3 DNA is TGCAGCGTTGAAGGGGACAGGGACCCAGATACGCAGTATTTT.

CDR3 loop: CASSLRASYEQYF. The CDR3, as DNA: TGCGCCAGCAGCCTCAGGGCATCCTACGAGCAGTACTTC. This rearrangement joins TRBV4-1 to TRBJ2-7; tentatively, D is TRBD1 (5 bases). This CDR3 contains 13 residues. Germline V gene data show CDR1 as MGHRA and CDR2 as YSYEKL. Trimming stripped 4 bases from V and 1 base from J, with 8 bases between.

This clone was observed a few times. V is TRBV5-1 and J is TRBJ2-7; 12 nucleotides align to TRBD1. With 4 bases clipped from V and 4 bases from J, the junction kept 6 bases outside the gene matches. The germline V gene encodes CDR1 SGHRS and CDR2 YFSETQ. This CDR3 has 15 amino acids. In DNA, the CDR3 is TGCGCCAGCAGCCTGCCGGGACAGGGGGCTTACGAGCAGTACTTC. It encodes CASSLPGQGAYEQYF.

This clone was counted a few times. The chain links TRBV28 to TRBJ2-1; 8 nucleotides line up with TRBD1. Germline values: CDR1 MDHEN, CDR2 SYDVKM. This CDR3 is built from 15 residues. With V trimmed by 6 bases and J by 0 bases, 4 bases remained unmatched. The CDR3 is CASRLDRGSYNEQFF. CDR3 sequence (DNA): TGTGCCAGCAGACTTGACAGGGGCTCCTACAATGAGCAGTTCTTC.

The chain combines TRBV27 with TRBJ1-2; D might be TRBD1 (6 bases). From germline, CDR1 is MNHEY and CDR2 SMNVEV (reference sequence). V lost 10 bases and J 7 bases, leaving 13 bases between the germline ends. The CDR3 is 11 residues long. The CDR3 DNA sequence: TGTGCCATCAGGACAGTTCTTGGCTACACCTTC. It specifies CAIRTVLGYTF.

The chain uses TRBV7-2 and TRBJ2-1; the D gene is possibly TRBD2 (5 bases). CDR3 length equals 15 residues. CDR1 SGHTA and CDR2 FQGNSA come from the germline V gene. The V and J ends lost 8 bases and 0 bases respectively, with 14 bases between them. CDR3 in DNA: TGTGCCAGCTCCAGCGCAGCGGCCTCCTACAATGAGCAGTTCTTC. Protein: CASSSAAASYNEQFF. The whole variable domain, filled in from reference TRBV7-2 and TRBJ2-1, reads GAGVSQSPSNKVTEKGKDVELRCDPISGHTALYWYRQSLGQGLEFLIYFQGNSAPDKSGLPSDRFSAERTGGSVSTLTIQRTQQEDSAVYLCASSSAAASYNEQFFGPGTRLTVL.